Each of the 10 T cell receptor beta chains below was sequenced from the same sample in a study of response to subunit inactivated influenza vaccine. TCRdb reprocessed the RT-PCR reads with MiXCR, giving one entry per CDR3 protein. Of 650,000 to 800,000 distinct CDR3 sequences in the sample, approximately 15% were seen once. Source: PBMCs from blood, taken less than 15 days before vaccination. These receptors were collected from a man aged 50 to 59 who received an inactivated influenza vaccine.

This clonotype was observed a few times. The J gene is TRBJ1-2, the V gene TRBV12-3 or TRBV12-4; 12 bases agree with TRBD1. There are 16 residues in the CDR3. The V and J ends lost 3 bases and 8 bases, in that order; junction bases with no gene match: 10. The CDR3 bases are TGTGCCAGCAGTTTGGGCGGGACAGGGGGCGTGAAAGGCTACACCTTC. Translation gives CASSLGGTGGVKGYTF.

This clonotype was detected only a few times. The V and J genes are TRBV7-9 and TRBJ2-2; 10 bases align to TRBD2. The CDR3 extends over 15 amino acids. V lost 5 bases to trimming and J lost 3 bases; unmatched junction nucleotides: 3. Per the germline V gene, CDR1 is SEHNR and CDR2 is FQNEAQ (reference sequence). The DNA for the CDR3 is TGTGCCAGCAGCAGGACTAGCGGAGACACCGGGGAGCTGTTTTTT. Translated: CASSRTSGDTGELFF.

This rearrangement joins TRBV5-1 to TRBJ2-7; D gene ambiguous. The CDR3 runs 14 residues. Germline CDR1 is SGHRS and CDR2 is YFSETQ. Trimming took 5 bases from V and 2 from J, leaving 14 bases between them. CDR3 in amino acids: CASRADQTAYEQYF. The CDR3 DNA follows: TGCGCCAGCAGGGCGGACCAAACGGCCTACGAGCAGTACTTC.

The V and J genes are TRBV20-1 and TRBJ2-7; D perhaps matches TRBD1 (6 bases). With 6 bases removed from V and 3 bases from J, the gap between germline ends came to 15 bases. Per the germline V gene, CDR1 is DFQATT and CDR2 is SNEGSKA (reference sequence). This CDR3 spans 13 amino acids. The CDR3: CSALRDTNYEQYF. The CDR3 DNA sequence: TGCAGTGCCCTCCGGGACACCAACTACGAGCAGTACTTC.

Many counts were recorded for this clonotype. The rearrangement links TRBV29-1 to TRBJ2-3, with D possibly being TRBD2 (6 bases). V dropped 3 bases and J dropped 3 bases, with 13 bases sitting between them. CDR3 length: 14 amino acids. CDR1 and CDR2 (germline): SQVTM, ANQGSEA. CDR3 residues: CSVEGLTVTDTQYF. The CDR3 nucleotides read TGCAGCGTTGAGGGACTGACCGTAACAGATACGCAGTATTTT.

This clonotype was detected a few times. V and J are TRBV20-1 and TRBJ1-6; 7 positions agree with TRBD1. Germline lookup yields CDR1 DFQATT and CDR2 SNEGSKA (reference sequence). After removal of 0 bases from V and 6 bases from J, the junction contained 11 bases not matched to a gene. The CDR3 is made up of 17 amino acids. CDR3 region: CSARDTKGALGNSPLHF. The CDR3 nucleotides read TGCAGTGCTAGAGATACGAAGGGGGCTTTAGGTAATTCACCCCTCCACTTT.

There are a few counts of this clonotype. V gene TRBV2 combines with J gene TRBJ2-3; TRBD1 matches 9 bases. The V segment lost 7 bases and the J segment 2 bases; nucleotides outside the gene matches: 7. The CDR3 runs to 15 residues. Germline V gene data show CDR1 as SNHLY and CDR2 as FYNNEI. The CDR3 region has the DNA TGTGCCAGCACGACAGGGGGTACCATCACAGATACGCAGTATTTT. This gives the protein CASTTGGTITDTQYF.

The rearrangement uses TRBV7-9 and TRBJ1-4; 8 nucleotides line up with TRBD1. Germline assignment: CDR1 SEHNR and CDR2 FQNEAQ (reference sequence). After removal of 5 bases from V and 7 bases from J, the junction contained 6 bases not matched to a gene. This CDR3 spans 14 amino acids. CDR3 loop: CASSPDRVVEKLFF. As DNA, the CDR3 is TGTGCCAGCAGCCCGGACAGGGTCGTTGAAAAACTGTTTTTT.

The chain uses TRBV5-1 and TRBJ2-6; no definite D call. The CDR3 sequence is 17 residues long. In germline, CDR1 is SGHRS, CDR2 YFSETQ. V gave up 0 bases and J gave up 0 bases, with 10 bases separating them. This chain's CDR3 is CASSLGVRASGANVLTF. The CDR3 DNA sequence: TGCGCCAGCAGCTTGGGCGTCCGGGCCTCTGGGGCCAACGTCCTGACTTTC.

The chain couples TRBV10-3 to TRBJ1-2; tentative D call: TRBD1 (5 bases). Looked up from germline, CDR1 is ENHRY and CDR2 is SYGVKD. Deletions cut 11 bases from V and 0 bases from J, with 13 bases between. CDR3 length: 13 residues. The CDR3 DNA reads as TGTGCCGCCAGCAGGGATGCTAACTATGGCTACACCTTC. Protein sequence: CAASRDANYGYTF.